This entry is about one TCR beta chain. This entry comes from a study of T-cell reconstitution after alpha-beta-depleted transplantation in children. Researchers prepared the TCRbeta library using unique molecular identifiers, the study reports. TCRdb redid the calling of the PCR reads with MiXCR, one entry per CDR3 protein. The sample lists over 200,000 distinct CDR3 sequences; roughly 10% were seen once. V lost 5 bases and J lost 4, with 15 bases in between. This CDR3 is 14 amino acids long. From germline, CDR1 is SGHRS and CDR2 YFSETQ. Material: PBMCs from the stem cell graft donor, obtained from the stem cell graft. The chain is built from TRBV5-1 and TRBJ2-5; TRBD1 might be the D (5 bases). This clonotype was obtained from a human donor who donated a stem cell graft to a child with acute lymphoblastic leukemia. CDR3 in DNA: TGCGCCAGCAGAAAAGGGGCGGATGGAGAGACCCAGTACTTC. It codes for CASRKGADGETQYF.